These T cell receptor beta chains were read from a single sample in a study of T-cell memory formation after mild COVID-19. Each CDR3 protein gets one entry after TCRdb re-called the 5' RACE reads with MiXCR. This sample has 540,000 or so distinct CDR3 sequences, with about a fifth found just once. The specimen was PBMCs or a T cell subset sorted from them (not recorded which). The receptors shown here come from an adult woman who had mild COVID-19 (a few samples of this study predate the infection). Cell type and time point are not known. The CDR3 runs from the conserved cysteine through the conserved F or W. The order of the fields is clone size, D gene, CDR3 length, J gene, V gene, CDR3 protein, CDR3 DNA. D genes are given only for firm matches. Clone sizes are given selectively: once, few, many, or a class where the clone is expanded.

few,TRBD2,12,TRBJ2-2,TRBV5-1,CASSRGDGELFF,TGCGCCAGCAGCCGGGGGGACGGGGAGCTGTTTTTT
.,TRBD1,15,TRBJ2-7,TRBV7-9,CASSYDRGSSYEQYF,TGTGCCAGCAGCTACGACAGGGGGTCCTCCTACGAGCAGTACTTC
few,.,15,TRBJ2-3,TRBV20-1,CSASSSFIAVDTQYF,TGCAGTGCTAGCAGTAGTTTCATCGCAGTTGATACGCAGTATTTT
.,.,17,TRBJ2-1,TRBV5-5,CASSLGFLVTHNNEQFF,TGTGCCAGCAGCTTGGGGTTCCTAGTCACCCACAACAATGAGCAGTTCTTC
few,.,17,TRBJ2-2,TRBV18,CASSPTDRVRNTGELFF,TGTGCCAGCTCACCTACGGACAGAGTGAGGAACACCGGGGAGCTGTTTTTT
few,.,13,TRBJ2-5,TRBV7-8,CASSSYREETQYF,TGTGCCAGCAGCTCATACAGGGAAGAGACCCAGTACTTC
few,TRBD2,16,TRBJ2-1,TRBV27,CASSFRYSGTTNEQFF,TGTGCCAGCAGTTTCCGTTATAGCGGGACTACCAATGAGCAGTTCTTC
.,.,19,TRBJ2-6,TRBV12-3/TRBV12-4,CASSLVGGGRGSRANVLTF,TGTGCCAGCAGTTTAGTAGGAGGGGGCAGGGGTTCTCGGGCCAACGTCCTGACTTTC
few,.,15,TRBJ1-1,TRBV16,CASSQFGAGDTEAFF,TGTGCCAGCAGCCAATTCGGAGCAGGGGACACTGAAGCTTTCTTT
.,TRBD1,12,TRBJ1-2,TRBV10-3,CAISTGDYGYTF,TGTGCCATCAGTACAGGGGACTATGGCTACACCTTC
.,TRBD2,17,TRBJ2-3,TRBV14,CASSLHTSASSTDTQYF,TGTGCCAGCAGCCTTCACACTAGCGCCTCTAGCACAGATACGCAGTATTTT
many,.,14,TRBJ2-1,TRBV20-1,CSASGGPVWEEQFF,TGCAGTGCTAGCGGGGGGCCGGTTTGGGAGGAGCAGTTCTTC
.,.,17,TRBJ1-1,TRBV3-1,CASSQAAVQWVNTEAFF,TGTGCCAGCAGCCAGGCCGCGGTCCAATGGGTGAACACTGAAGCTTTCTTT
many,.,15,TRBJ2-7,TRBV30,CAWRQQSGHSYEQYF,TGTGCCTGGAGACAACAGAGCGGGCACTCCTACGAGCAGTACTTC
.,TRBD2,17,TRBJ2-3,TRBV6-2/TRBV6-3,CASRKDETSGRTDTQYF,TGTGCCAGCAGGAAAGACGAGACTAGCGGGAGAACAGATACGCAGTATTTT
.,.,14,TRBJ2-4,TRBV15,CATSVGGDLMIQYF,TGTGCCACCAGCGTCGGGGGCGACCTCATGATTCAGTACTTC
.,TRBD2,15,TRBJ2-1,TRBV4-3,CASSPGLAGFNEQFF,TGCGCCAGCAGCCCGGGACTAGCGGGATTTAATGAGCAGTTCTTC
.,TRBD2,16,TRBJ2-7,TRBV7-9,CASSPRTSGRAYEQYF,TGTGCCAGCAGCCCTCGGACTAGCGGGAGGGCTTACGAGCAGTACTTC
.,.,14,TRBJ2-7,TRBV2,CASSESGLSYEQYF,TGTGCCAGCAGTGAGTCAGGGTTATCCTACGAGCAGTACTTC
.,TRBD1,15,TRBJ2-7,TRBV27,CASAQYRTGAREQYF,TGTGCCAGCGCTCAATACCGGACAGGGGCTAGGGAGCAGTACTTC
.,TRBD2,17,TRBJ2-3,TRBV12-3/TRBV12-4,CASSSYLAGGPGDTQYF,TGTGCCAGCAGTTCCTACCTAGCGGGAGGGCCAGGTGATACGCAGTATTTT
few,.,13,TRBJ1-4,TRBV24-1,CATSGTTNEKLFF,TGTGCCACATCAGGCACAACTAATGAAAAACTGTTTTTT
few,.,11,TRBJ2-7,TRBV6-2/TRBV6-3,CASSYPSQQYF,TGTGCCAGCAGTTACCCTTCCCAGCAGTACTTC
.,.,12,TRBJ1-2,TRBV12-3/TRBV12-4,CANSAGSYGYTF,TGTGCCAACAGCGCAGGGAGCTATGGCTACACCTTC
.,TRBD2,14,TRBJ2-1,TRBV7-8,CASSLLAGYHEQFF,TGTGCCAGCAGCTTGCTAGCGGGGTACCATGAGCAGTTCTTC
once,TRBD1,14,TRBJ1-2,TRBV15,CATSRQGGNYGYTF,TGTGCCACCAGCCGACAGGGAGGGAACTATGGCTACACCTTC
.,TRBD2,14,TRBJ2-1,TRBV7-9,CASSFTLAGREQFF,TGTGCCAGCAGCTTCACGCTAGCGGGGCGTGAGCAGTTCTTC